The 22 T cell receptor beta chains below come from one sample, sequenced in a study of regulatory T cells in long-lasting Graves disease. Sample time point: newly diagnosed GD, antithyroid drugs for less than 3 months. PBMC RNA was the source of the TCR library. In building TCR beta libraries, iRepertoire HTBI primers were used together with Arm-PCR of CDR3 regions. TCRdb ran MiXCR on the multiplex PCR reads and lists one entry per CDR3 protein. Of 500,000 or so distinct CDR3 sequences listed, roughly 15% are singletons. This same sample was also part of a study on T cells in Graves' hyperthyroidism and ophthalmopathy.

Sample: peripheral blood mononuclear cells (PBMCs), taken at new diagnosis, from a patient treated with antithyroid drugs. These receptors all come from a woman in her forties or fifties with Graves disease.

Here the CDR3 DNA reads TGTGCCAGCCTCCCTTCAACTAATGAAAAACTGTTTTTT. It codes for CASLPSTNEKLFF. The J gene is TRBJ1-4, the V gene TRBV12-3 or TRBV12-4; D remains ambiguous. The V end was cut by 8 bases, the J end by 0 bases, with 7 bases between. CDR3 length: 13 amino acids.

The chain couples TRBV29-1 to TRBJ1-1; tentatively, D is TRBD1 (6 bases). Trimming pared 7 bases from V and 4 bases from J, leaving 7 bases between. The germline V gene has CDR1 SQVTM and CDR2 ANQGSEA. The CDR3 consists of 10 residues. The CDR3 loop is CSGGGTEAFF. CDR3 nucleotides: TGCAGCGGAGGGGGCACTGAAGCTTTCTTT.

This clonotype was seen just once. A much larger clone lies one base from this, so it may be a read error. The chain recombines TRBV4-1 with TRBJ2-7; D possibly corresponds to TRBD2 (6 bases). The V gene's germline CDR1 is MGHRA and CDR2 YSYEKL. V lost 11 bases, J lost 2 bases, and 19 bases lay in between. The CDR3 has 14 amino acids. DNA for the CDR3: TGCGCCGGCGGCTTAGTGGGGGAGGCCTACGAGCAGTACTTC. It encodes CAGGLVGEAYEQYF.

This clonotype was picked up many times. The chain links TRBV28 to TRBJ1-2; D is unresolved. Germline loops: CDR1 MDHEN, CDR2 SYDVKM. V gave up 5 bases and J gave up 6 bases, with 19 bases separating them. The CDR3 consists of 15 residues. CDR3 bases: TGTGCCAGCAGTCCGTTCCAGATGGTGTCTGATGGCTACACCTTC. It yields the protein CASSPFQMVSDGYTF.

The chain couples TRBV27 to TRBJ2-1, with 7 bases identical to TRBD1. The ends lost 6 bases at V and 8 bases at J; junction bases unmatched: 13. The CDR3 runs 15 residues. Germline values: CDR1 MNHEY, CDR2 SMNVEV (reference sequence). The CDR3 protein is CASRFLGQSPYEQFF. DNA of the CDR3: TGTGCCAGCAGATTCTTGGGACAGTCCCCCTATGAGCAGTTCTTC.

This clonotype was counted a few times. V and J are TRBV11-2 and TRBJ2-7; D is possibly TRBD1 (5 bases). Trimming removed 4 bases from V and 4 bases from J, with 14 bases in between. Germline V gene data show CDR1 as SGHAT and CDR2 as FQNNGV. The CDR3 consists of 14 residues. CDR3 amino acids: CASSSDRAPYEQYF. CDR3 in DNA: TGTGCCAGCAGCTCAGACAGAGCGCCTTACGAGCAGTACTTC.

At least ten counts were recorded for this clonotype. The chain couples TRBV20-1 to TRBJ1-2; D not resolved. The germline CDR1 and CDR2 sequences are DFQATT and SNEGSKA (reference sequence). The CDR3 consists of 11 residues. The V end was cut by 4 bases, the J end by 0 bases, with 3 bases between. The DNA of the CDR3 is TGCAGTGCTAACCCTAACTATGGCTACACCTTC. Its translation is CSANPNYGYTF.

This clonotype was observed many times. This chain uses TRBV2 with TRBJ2-1, with 8 bases identical to TRBD2. Germline loops: CDR1 SNHLY, CDR2 FYNNEI. After removal of 2 bases from V and 3 bases from J, the junction contained 3 bases not matched to a gene. The CDR3 loop spans 15 amino acids. CDR3 protein: CASSEPGGDYNEQFF. DNA for the CDR3: TGTGCCAGCAGTGAACCCGGGGGGGACTACAATGAGCAGTTCTTC.

This clonotype appeared many times. The chain combines TRBV18 with TRBJ1-3; no firm D call. The CDR3 has 11 amino acids. Germline CDR1 KGHSH, CDR2 LQKENI. Trimming left V 8 bases short and J 3 bases short, with 5 bases between. The CDR3 loop reads CASQDGNTIYF. Written as DNA, the CDR3 is TGTGCCAGCCAGGATGGAAACACCATATATTTT.

This clonotype was recorded at least ten times. This rearrangement joins TRBV6-4 to TRBJ2-1; D might be TRBD1 or TRBD2, each matching 6 bases. The germline V gene encodes CDR1 MRHNA and CDR2 SNTAGT. V was pared by 7 bases and J by 6 bases, with 13 bases between. The CDR3 consists of 13 residues. The CDR3 loop reads CASKNGGGNEQFF. Here the CDR3 DNA reads TGTGCCAGCAAAAATGGAGGGGGCAATGAGCAGTTCTTC.

This clonotype was observed a handful of times. V and J are TRBV20-1 and TRBJ2-5, with D possibly TRBD2 on 5 matching bases. V was trimmed by 6 bases and J by 5 bases, leaving 16 bases between them. CDR1 and CDR2 from the germline V gene are DFQATT and SNEGSKA (reference sequence). The CDR3 length is 13 residues. CDR3 nucleotide sequence: TGCAGTGCCGTCTTCCTGGACTCCGAGACCCAGTACTTC. Translating it yields CSAVFLDSETQYF.

This clonotype was seen ten or more times. The chain uses TRBV2 and TRBJ1-5; D remains ambiguous. There are 14 residues in the CDR3. CDR1 is SNHLY and CDR2 is FYNNEI in the germline V gene. Deletions cut 4 bases from V and 3 bases from J, with 10 bases between. CDR3 amino acids: CASSARGNNQPQHF. CDR3 bases: TGTGCCAGCAGTGCCCGAGGGAACAATCAGCCCCAGCATTTT.

This clonotype was counted only a few times. The chain recombines TRBV19 with TRBJ1-5; D unresolved. CDR3 length equals 13 residues. Deletions cut 1 base from V and 4 bases from J, with 5 bases between. Germline CDR1 LNHDA, CDR2 SQIVND (reference sequence). The CDR3 DNA follows: TGTGCCAGTAGTATAGGTCCAAATCAGCCCCAGCATTTT. Translating it yields CASSIGPNQPQHF.

This clonotype was seen at least ten times. This chain's CDR3 is CASSQGGGTEQYF. In DNA form, the CDR3 reads TGTGCCAGCAGCCAAGGAGGGGGAACCGAGCAGTACTTC. The J gene is TRBJ2-7, the V gene TRBV3-1, with D perhaps matching TRBD1 (6 bases). The CDR3 covers 13 residues. Trimming removed 1 base at V and 6 bases at J, with 10 bases between. CDR1 is LGHDT and CDR2 is YNNKEL in the germline V gene (reference sequence).

With regard to this clonotype: This may be a read error: a much more frequent sequence differs by one nucleotide. As the CDR3 is not closed by the conserved phenylalanine or tryptophan, this likely results from a read error. This chain connects TRBV27 to TRBJ1-1; D perhaps matches TRBD1 (6 bases). Looked up from germline, CDR1 is MNHEY and CDR2 is SMNVEV (reference sequence). This CDR3 region has 17 residues. Trimming removed 4 bases from V and 1 base from J, with 19 bases in between. For the CDR3, the DNA is TGTGCCAGCAGTTCAACGACAGGAAGGAATGAGAACACTGAAGCTTTCCTT. It codes for CASSSTTGRNENTEAFL.

The table lists this clonotype with a few counts. The rearrangement uses TRBV6-1 and TRBJ1-4; tentative D call: TRBD1 (5 bases). Germline V lookup: CDR1 MNHNS, CDR2 SASEGT. The CDR3 extends over 14 amino acids. The V end was cut by 6 bases, the J end by 7 bases, with 15 bases between. The DNA for the CDR3 is TGTGCCAGCAGCCTAGGGACCCCGGGTGAAAAACTGTTTTTT. As protein: CASSLGTPGEKLFF.

The genes are TRBV6-1 and TRBJ2-5; D is perhaps TRBD1 (5 bases). The V and J ends lost 4 bases and 5 bases respectively, with 8 bases between them. The V gene's germline CDR1 is MNHNS and CDR2 SASEGT. The CDR3 totals 12 residues. CDR3 sequence: CASSARDETQYF. CDR3 bases: TGTGCCAGCAGTGCCAGGGATGAGACCCAGTACTTC.

The gene calls are TRBV18 and TRBJ1-1; maybe TRBD1 (5 bases). The CDR3 consists of 16 residues. From germline, CDR1 is KGHSH and CDR2 LQKENI. V shed 3 bases and J shed 2 bases, with 16 bases lying between them. In nucleotides, the CDR3 is TGTGCCAGCTCACCCACGGTTGAGGGACGCAACACTGAAGCTTTCTTT. It codes for CASSPTVEGRNTEAFF. Using reference TRBV18 and TRBJ1-1 for the parts outside the CDR3, the full variable domain is NAGVMQNPRHLVRRRGQEARLRCSPMKGHSHVYWYRQLPEEGLKFMVYLQKENIIDESGMPKERFSAEFPKEGPSILRIQQVVRGDSAAYFCASSPTVEGRNTEAFFGQGTRLTVV.

This clonotype was observed many times. V is TRBV12-3 or TRBV12-4 and J is TRBJ1-6; TRBD1 agrees at 7 bases. Trimming removed 2 bases from V and 7 bases from J; junction bases left unmatched: 5. The CDR3 has 15 amino acids. The CDR3 DNA reads TGTGCCAGCAGTTTACAGGACAGGCCCAATTCACCCCTCCACTTT. This translates into CASSLQDRPNSPLHF.

The chain recombines TRBV5-5 with TRBJ1-6; no definite D call. The CDR3 is 13 amino acids. Per the germline V gene, CDR1 is SGHKS and CDR2 is YYEKEE (reference sequence). The germline V and J ends were trimmed by 2 bases and 5 bases, with 5 bases remaining between them. The CDR3 sequence is CASSFSDNSPLHF. CDR3 nucleotide sequence: TGTGCCAGCAGCTTCTCGGATAATTCACCCCTCCACTTT.

This clonotype occurred many times. V is TRBV11-2 and J is TRBJ2-5, with 7 positions matching TRBD2. The CDR3 length is 19 residues. Germline CDR1 is SGHAT and CDR2 is FQNNGV. V shed 8 bases, J shed 2 bases, and the junction held 23 bases outside the gene matches. CDR3 residues: CASPGRADVEKRGQETQYF. The CDR3 bases are TGTGCCAGCCCGGGCAGAGCTGATGTGGAGAAGCGGGGACAAGAGACCCAGTACTTC.

This clonotype was counted many times. The chain recombines TRBV5-5 with TRBJ1-5; D remains ambiguous. The germline V gene has CDR1 SGHKS and CDR2 YYEKEE (reference sequence). The CDR3 runs to 12 residues. Deletions cut 3 bases from V and 7 bases from J, with 8 bases between. CDR3 in DNA: TGTGCCAGCAGCTCTGTCGGGCAGCCCCAGCATTTT. Protein: CASSSVGQPQHF. Combining the CDR3 with reference TRBV5-5 and TRBJ1-5 gives the whole variable domain DAGVTQSPTHLIKTRGQQVTLRCSPISGHKSVSWYQQVLGQGPQFIFQYYEKEERGRGNFPDRFSARQFPNYSSELNVNALLLGDSALYLCASSSVGQPQHFGDGTRLSIL.